The T cell receptor beta chain under discussion was sequenced for a study of T cells in localized non-small cell lung cancer. TCRdb's copy holds only in-frame clones and misses some; the assay was immunoSEQ multiplex PCR. In the table there are 25,000 to 35,000 clones, about four fifths of which are singletons. In this sample, this clone turned up a few times. This CDR3 is 14 amino acids long. Germline CDR1 is MNHEY and CDR2 is SMNVEV (reference sequence). The V and J ends lost 2 bases and 7 bases respectively, with 11 bases between them. The specimen was peripheral blood, collected before any cancer treatment. This chain links TRBV27 with TRBJ2-2; D uncertain. This clonotype was obtained from a male donor at least 60 years old with stage III squamous cell lung carcinoma. The CDR3 DNA is TGTGCCAGCAGTTTAGAGGCCTACGACGGGGAGCTGTTTTTT. Its protein product is CASSLEAYDGELFF.